Below are 16 T cell receptor beta chains sequenced from a single sample in a study of Ad26.COV2.S vaccination and SARS-CoV-2 variants. Produced via immunoSEQ multiplex PCR; TCRdb's table is partial and in-frame only. The table shows 440,000 or so clones, with 89% occurring only once. Regarding treatment: some 20 received Ad26.COV2.S at low or high dose, single or two shots; several received placebo; per-sample allocation not given. Samples analyzed were those drawn on day 63 after the first vaccine or placebo injection. This specimen consisted of peripheral blood, obtained in a trial of Ad26.COV2.S vaccine versus placebo. These receptors originate from a person between 18 and 59 years old who received the Ad26.COV2.S COVID-19 vaccine or a placebo.

This chain's CDR3 is CASSPELGGSEKLFF. The DNA for the CDR3 is TGTGCCAGCAGCCCGGAATTGGGGGGGAGTGAAAAACTGTTTTTT. The chain recombines TRBV2 with TRBJ1-4, with a tentative D call TRBD1 (5 bases). This CDR3 contains 15 residues. From germline, CDR1 is SNHLY and CDR2 FYNNEI. Between the trimmed V and J ends, which lost 6 bases and 7 bases, there was a span of 18 bases.

The chain uses TRBV5-1 and TRBJ1-2; possible D gene TRBD1, 5 bases. Germline CDR1 SGHRS, CDR2 YFSETQ. This CDR3 contains 15 residues. The germline V and J ends were trimmed by 0 bases and 7 bases, with 16 bases remaining between them. The CDR3 protein is CASSLVAGTTSGYTF. The CDR3 coding sequence is TGCGCCAGCAGCTTGGTGGCAGGGACGACTTCTGGCTACACCTTC.

This sequence joins TRBV5-1 and TRBJ2-1; TRBD2 aligns across 15 bases. CDR3 size: 17 residues. Germline lookup yields CDR1 SGHRS and CDR2 YFSETQ. V gave up 4 bases and J gave up 2 bases; unmatched junction bases: 4. CDR3 residues: CASSPGLAGGTYNEQFF. The CDR3 nucleotides read TGCGCCAGCAGCCCCGGACTAGCGGGAGGGACCTACAATGAGCAGTTCTTC.

This CDR3 reads CASRNSGEQFF. CDR3 nucleotide sequence: TGTGCCAGTAGAAACAGCGGTGAGCAGTTCTTC. V usage is TRBV19 and J usage is TRBJ2-1; tentative D call: TRBD2 (5 bases). The CDR3 is 11 residues long. The V end was cut by 6 bases, the J end by 9 bases, with 9 bases between. CDR1 LNHDA and CDR2 SQIVND come from the germline V gene (reference sequence).

This chain links TRBV27 with TRBJ2-3; D is possibly TRBD2 (6 bases). This CDR3 comprises 20 residues. Germline V gene data show CDR1 as MNHEY and CDR2 as SMNVEV (reference sequence). The germline V and J ends were trimmed by 2 bases and 1 base, with 25 bases remaining between them. CDR3 sequence (DNA): TGTGCCAGCAGTTTAGGTCCGGGACTGAAATGGGATGTGGGCACAGATACGCAGTATTTT. It is translated as CASSLGPGLKWDVGTDTQYF.

This chain uses TRBV7-9 with TRBJ2-7; 7 nucleotides line up with TRBD1. With 2 bases clipped from V and 2 bases from J, the junction kept 9 bases outside the gene matches. The CDR3 spans 16 residues. In germline, CDR1 is SEHNR, CDR2 FQNEAQ (reference sequence). CDR3 in amino acids: CASSLPTDRATYEQYF. The CDR3 DNA follows: TGTGCCAGCAGCTTACCGACAGACAGGGCAACCTACGAGCAGTACTTC.

Here the CDR3 reads CASSLAVGPNTGELFF. DNA of the CDR3: TGCGCCAGCAGCTTGGCCGTTGGCCCGAACACCGGGGAGCTGTTTTTT. This rearrangement joins TRBV5-1 to TRBJ2-2; the D is unclear. This CDR3 is built from 16 residues. Germline CDR1 SGHRS, CDR2 YFSETQ. V lost 0 bases to trimming and J lost 0 bases, with 9 bases between them.

Concerning this clone: A read error is likely, as this CDR3 ends without the conserved phenylalanine or tryptophan. The DNA is left out, because the CDR3 cannot be placed on it with certainty; the CDR3 is given as TCRdb lists it. This chain joins TRBV11-3 and TRBJ1-1; the table's TRBD1 call for D was not verified on the DNA. Germline CDR1 SGHNT, CDR2 YENEEA. With termini counted, the CDR3 has 12 amino acids. The CDR3 region is CASSSSPEGVRS.

Details on this clone: Other DNA sequences in the same sample also yield this CDR3. J is TRBJ1-1 and V is TRBV7-9; D perhaps matches TRBD1 (6 bases). CDR1 and CDR2 (germline): SEHNR, FQNEAQ (reference sequence). The CDR3 is 14 amino acids. Trimming cost V 5 bases and J 0 bases, with 10 bases left between them. The CDR3 DNA sequence: TGTGCCAGCAGCAAACAGGGTTTGAACACTGAAGCTTTCTTT. This encodes CASSKQGLNTEAFF.

The chain combines TRBV6-2 or TRBV6-3 with TRBJ1-1; no definite D call. The CDR3 has 15 amino acids. The germline gives CDR1 MNHEY, CDR2 SVGEGT. The V and J ends lost 2 bases and 4 bases respectively, with 14 bases between them. In DNA, the CDR3 is TGTGCCAGCAGTTACGATTGGGTGGAGAGCACTGAAGCTTTCTTT. Translating gives CASSYDWVESTEAFF.

The chain employs TRBV11-1 and TRBJ2-7, with 10 bases matching TRBD1. J was trimmed by 3 bases and V by 6 bases; bases with no gene match: 5. The CDR3 loop spans 14 amino acids. CDR1 is SGHAT and CDR2 is FQDESV in the germline V gene (reference sequence). This chain's CDR3 is CASSSDRGIYEQYF. The DNA of the CDR3 is TGTGCCAGCAGTTCGGACAGGGGGATCTACGAGCAGTACTTC.

The CDR3 is CASGKSGVLGEKLFF. The DNA for the CDR3 is TGTGCCAGCGGGAAGTCAGGGGTTCTAGGTGAAAAACTGTTTTTT. The chain employs TRBV27 and TRBJ1-4; possible D gene TRBD1, 6 bases. V was trimmed by 8 bases and J by 7 bases, leaving 20 bases between them. The CDR3 covers 15 residues. In germline, CDR1 is MNHEY, CDR2 SMNVEV (reference sequence).

The chain recombines TRBV7-3 with TRBJ2-5; D ambiguous. V was cut by 1 base and J by 3 bases, with 9 bases left in between. Germline V lookup: CDR1 SGHTA, CDR2 FQGTGA. The CDR3 is 14 residues long. The CDR3 DNA reads as TGTGCCAGCAGCTTAAGGAGTCTGGAAGAGACCCAGTACTTC. Amino acids: CASSLRSLEETQYF.

The rearrangement uses TRBV18 and TRBJ1-2; tentative D call: TRBD1 (6 bases). V lost 5 bases and J 5 bases, leaving 24 bases between the germline ends. From germline, CDR1 is KGHSH and CDR2 LQKENI. This CDR3 has 17 amino acids. The CDR3 loop is CASSTTSGTTGGYGYTF. CDR3 in DNA: TGTGCCAGCTCAACAACCTCCGGGACAACAGGCGGGTATGGCTACACCTTC.

The chain recombines TRBV7-6 with TRBJ2-3; either TRBD1 or TRBD2 may fit D (5 bases each). The germline CDR1 and CDR2 sequences are SGHVS and FNYEAQ. This CDR3 comprises 11 residues. Trimming shortened V by 11 bases and J by 5 bases, and 11 bases separated the two germline ends. The CDR3 DNA reads TGTGCCGCAGGGACCCGAGATACGCAGTATTTT. Its protein is CAAGTRDTQYF.

This clone was picked up one time. The chain is built from TRBV15 and TRBJ1-5, with D possibly being TRBD1 (6 bases). The CDR3 contains 15 residues. V was clipped by 0 bases and J by 6 bases, with 12 bases between them. CDR1 is LNHNV and CDR2 is YYDKDF in the germline V gene (reference sequence). The CDR3 sequence: CATSRETTRGQPQHF. CDR3 in DNA: TGTGCCACCAGCAGAGAAACAACCAGGGGTCAGCCCCAGCATTTT.